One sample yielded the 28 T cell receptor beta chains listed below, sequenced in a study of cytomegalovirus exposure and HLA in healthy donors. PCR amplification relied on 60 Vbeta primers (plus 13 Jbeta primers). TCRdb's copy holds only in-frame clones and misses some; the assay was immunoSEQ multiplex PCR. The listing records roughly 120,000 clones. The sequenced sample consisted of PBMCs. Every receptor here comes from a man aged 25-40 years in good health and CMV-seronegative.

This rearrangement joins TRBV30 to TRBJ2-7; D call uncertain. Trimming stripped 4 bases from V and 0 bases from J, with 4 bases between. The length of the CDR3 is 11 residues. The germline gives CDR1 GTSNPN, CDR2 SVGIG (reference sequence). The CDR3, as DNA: TGTGCCTGGACGAGCTCCTACGAGCAGTACTTC. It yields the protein CAWTSSYEQYF.

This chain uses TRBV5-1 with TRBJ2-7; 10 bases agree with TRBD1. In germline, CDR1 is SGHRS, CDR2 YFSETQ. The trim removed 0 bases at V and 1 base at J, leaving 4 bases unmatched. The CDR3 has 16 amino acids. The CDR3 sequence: CASSLVSDRGSYEQYF. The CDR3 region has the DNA TGCGCCAGCAGCTTGGTTTCGGACAGGGGGTCCTACGAGCAGTACTTC.

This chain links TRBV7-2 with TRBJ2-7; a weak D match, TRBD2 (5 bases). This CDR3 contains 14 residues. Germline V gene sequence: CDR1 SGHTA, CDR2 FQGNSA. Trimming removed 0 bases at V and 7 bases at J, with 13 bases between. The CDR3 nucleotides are TGTGCCAGCAGCTTAGCGGGAGTCCCACGGGAGCAGTACTTC. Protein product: CASSLAGVPREQYF.

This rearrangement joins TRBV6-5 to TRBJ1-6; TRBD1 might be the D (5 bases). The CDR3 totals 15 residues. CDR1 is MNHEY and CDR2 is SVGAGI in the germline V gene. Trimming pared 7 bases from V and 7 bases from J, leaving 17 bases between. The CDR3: CASTKTAVSNSPLHF. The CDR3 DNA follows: TGTGCCAGCACCAAGACAGCCGTCAGCAATTCACCCCTCCACTTT.

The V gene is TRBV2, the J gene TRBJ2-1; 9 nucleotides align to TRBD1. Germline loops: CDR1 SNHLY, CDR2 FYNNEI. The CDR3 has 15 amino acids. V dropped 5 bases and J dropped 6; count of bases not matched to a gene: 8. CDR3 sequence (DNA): TGTGCCAGCAGTTCAACCGCGACAGGGGGCAATGAGCAGTTCTTC. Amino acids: CASSSTATGGNEQFF.

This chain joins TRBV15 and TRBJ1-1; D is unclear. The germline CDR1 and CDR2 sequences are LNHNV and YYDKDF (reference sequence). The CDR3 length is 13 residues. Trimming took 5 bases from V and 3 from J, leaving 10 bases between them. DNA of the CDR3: TGTGCCACCAGCCCGGCGGGGTACACTGAAGCTTTCTTT. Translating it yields CATSPAGYTEAFF.

In nucleotides, the CDR3 is TGTGCCAGGGTAAGGACAGGCGAATTCTACGAGCAGTACTTC. It codes for CARVRTGEFYEQYF. The chain combines TRBV7-7 with TRBJ2-7, with 7 positions matching TRBD1. The CDR3 is made up of 14 amino acids. CDR1 and CDR2 (germline): SSHAT, FNYEAQ (reference sequence). V lost 9 bases to trimming and J lost 3 bases; unmatched junction nucleotides: 11.

This CDR3 reads CACAGGRRSYNEQFF. CDR3 coding DNA: TGTGCCTGCGCGGGCGGAAGAAGGTCCTACAATGAGCAGTTCTTC. The V and J genes are TRBV28 and TRBJ2-1; possible D gene TRBD2, 5 bases. The germline gives CDR1 MDHEN, CDR2 SYDVKM. Trimming removed 11 bases from V and 1 base from J, with 18 bases in between. This CDR3 spans 15 amino acids. Full variable domain (outside the CDR3, taken from reference TRBV28 and TRBJ2-1): DVKVTQSSRYLVKRTGEKVFLECVQDMDHENMFWYRQDPGLGLRLIYFSYDVKMKEKGDIPEGYSVSREKKERFSLILESASTNQTSMYLCACAGGRRSYNEQFFGPGTRLTVL.

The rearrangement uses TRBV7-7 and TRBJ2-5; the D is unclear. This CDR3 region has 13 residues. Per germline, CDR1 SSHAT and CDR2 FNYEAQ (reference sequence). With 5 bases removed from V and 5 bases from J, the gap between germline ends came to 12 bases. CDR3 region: CASSNDLRETQYF. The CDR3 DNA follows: TGTGCCAGCAGCAACGACCTCAGGGAGACCCAGTACTTC.

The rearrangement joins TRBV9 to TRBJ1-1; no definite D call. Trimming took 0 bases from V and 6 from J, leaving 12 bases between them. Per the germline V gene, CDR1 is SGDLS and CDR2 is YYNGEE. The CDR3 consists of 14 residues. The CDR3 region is CASSVGTAGAEAFF. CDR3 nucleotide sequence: TGTGCCAGCAGCGTAGGGACCGCCGGGGCTGAAGCTTTCTTT. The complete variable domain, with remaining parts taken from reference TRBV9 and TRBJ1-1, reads DSGVTQTPKHLITATGQRVTLRCSPRSGDLSVYWYQQSLDQGLQFLIQYYNGEERAKGNILERFSAQQFPDLHSELNLSSLELGDSALYFCASSVGTAGAEAFFGQGTRLTVV.

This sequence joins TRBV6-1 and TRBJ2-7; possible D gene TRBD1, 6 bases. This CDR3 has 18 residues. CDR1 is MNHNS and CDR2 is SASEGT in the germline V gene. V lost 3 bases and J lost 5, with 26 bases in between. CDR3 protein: CASSDPDSLAVPRDEQYF. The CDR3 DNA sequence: TGTGCCAGCAGTGACCCGGACAGTCTAGCTGTTCCGCGCGACGAGCAGTACTTC.

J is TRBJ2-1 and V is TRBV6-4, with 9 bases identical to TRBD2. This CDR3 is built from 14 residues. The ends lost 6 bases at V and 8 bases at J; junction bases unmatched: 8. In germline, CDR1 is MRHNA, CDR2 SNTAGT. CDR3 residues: CASRGTSPGDEQFF. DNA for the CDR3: TGTGCCAGCAGGGGGACTAGCCCCGGAGATGAGCAGTTCTTC.

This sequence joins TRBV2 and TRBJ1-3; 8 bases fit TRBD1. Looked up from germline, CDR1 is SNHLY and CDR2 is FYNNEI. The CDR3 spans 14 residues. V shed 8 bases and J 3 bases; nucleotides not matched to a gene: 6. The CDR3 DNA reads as TGTGCCAGCCGAGAGACAGGGGTTGGAAACACCATATATTTT. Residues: CASRETGVGNTIYF.

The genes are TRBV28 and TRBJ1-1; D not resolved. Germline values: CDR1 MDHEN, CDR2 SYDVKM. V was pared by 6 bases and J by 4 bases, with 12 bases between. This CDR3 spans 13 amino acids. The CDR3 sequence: CASRKEEVTEAFF. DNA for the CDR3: TGTGCCAGCAGAAAAGAAGAGGTCACTGAAGCTTTCTTT.

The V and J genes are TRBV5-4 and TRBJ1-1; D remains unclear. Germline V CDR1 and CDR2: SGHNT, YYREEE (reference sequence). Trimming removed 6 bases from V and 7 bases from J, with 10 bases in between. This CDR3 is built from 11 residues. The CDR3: CASTGGREAFF. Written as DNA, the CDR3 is TGTGCCAGCACCGGCGGGCGTGAAGCTTTCTTT.

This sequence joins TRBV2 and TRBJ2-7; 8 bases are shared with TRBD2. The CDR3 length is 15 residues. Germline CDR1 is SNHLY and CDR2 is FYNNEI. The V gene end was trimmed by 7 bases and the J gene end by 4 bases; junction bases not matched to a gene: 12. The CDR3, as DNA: TGTGCCAGCAATCGCCCGGGAGGGTCGGGATACGAGCAGTACTTC. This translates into CASNRPGGSGYEQYF.

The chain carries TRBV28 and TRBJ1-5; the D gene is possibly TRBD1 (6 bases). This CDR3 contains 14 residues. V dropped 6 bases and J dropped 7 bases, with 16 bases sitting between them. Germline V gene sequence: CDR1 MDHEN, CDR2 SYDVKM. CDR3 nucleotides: TGTGCCAGCAGCTCGGGGGGGCTGAGGCAGCCCCAGCATTTT. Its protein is CASSSGGLRQPQHF.

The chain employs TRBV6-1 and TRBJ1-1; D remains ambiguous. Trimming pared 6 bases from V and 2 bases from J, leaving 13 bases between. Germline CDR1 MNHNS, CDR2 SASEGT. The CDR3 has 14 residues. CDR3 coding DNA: TGTGCCAGCAGCCAAGTAGAGAGAAACACTGAAGCTTTCTTT. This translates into CASSQVERNTEAFF.

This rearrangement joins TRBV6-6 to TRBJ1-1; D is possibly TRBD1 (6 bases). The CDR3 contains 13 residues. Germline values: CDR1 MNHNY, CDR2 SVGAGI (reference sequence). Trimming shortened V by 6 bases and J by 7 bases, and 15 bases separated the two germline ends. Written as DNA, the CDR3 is TGTGCCAGCAGGGGGACATCCGAGGGTGAAGCTTTCTTT. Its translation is CASRGTSEGEAFF.

The CDR3: CASSLVAGNSPLHF. The CDR3 DNA is TGTGCCAGCAGCTTAGTAGCAGGGAATTCACCCCTCCACTTT. The chain has TRBV7-2 and TRBJ1-6, with D possibly matching TRBD1 (5 bases). Germline V gene data show CDR1 as SGHTA and CDR2 as FQGNSA. The CDR3 has 14 amino acids. V lost 1 base and J lost 7, with 8 bases in between.

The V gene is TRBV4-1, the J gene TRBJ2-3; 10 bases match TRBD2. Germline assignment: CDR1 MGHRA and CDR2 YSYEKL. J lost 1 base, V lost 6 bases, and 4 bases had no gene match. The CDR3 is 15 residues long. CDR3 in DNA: TGCGCCAGCAGACGGACTAGCGGACGCACAGATACGCAGTATTTT. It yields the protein CASRRTSGRTDTQYF.

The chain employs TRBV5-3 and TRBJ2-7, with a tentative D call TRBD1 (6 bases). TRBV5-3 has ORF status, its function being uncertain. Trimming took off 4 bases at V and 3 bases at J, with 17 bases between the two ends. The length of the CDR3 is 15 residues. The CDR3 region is CARSPLFRDNYEQYF. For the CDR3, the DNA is TGTGCCAGAAGCCCCCTCTTCCGGGACAACTACGAGCAGTACTTC.

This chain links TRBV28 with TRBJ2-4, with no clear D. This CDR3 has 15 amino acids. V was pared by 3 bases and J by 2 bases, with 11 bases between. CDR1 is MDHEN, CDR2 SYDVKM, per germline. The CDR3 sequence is CASSFGEAPKNIQYF. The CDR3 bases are TGTGCCAGCAGTTTTGGCGAGGCCCCCAAAAACATTCAGTACTTC.

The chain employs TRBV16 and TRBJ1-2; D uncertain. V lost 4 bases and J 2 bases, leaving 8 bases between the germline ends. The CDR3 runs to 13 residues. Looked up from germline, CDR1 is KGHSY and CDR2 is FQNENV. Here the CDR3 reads CASSPDTNYGYTF. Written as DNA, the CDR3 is TGTGCCAGCAGCCCAGACACCAACTATGGCTACACCTTC.

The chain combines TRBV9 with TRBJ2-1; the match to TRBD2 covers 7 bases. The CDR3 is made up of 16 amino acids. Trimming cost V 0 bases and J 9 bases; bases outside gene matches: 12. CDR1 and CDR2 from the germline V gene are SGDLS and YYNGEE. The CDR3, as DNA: TGTGCCAGCAGCGTAGGAGCACGGGACTGGGGGGGTGAGCAGTTCTTC. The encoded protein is CASSVGARDWGGEQFF.

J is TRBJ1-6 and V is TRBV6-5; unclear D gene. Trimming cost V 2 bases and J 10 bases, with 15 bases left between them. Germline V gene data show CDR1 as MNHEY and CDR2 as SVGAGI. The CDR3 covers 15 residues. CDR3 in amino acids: CASSYGLRVWSPLHF. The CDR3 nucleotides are TGTGCCAGCAGTTACGGGCTGAGGGTTTGGTCACCCCTCCACTTT.

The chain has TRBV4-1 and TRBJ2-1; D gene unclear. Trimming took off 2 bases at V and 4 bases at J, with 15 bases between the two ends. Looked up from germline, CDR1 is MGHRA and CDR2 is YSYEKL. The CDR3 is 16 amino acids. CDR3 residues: CASSQYSGLIYNEQFF. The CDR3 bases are TGCGCCAGCAGCCAATATTCCGGGTTAATTTACAATGAGCAGTTCTTC.

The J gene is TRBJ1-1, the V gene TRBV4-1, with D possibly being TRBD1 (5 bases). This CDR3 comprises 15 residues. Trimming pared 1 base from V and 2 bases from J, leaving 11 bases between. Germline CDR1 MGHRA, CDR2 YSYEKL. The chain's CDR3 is CASSQVIGVNTEAFF. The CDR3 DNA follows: TGCGCCAGCAGCCAAGTTATAGGGGTCAACACTGAAGCTTTCTTT.